What follows are 16 T cell receptor beta chains derived from one specimen sequenced in a study of beta chain features in type 1 diabetes (dated by TCRdb to the late 2010s). What the work shows at the level of the full study, not this receptor alone: Type 1 diabetes patients showed a moderate but significant shortening of TCRB CDR3 length in all four CD4+ subsets.

Receptor libraries were prepared by the immunoSEQ multiplex PCR assay. The entire amount of isolated RNA was reverse transcribed using the High Capacity cDNA Reverse Transcription Kit, so the sequenced TCRB transcripts were expressed ones. TCRdb re-hosts the immuneACCESS table, in-frame sequences only. Its copies lack some clones; in the studies checked, an unresolved V gene accounts for under half of them, and the cause for the rest is not known. For this sample there are nearly 350,000 clones; approximately 9.9% appear just once. The biggest ten clones account for roughly 1% of the sample. Their specific antigens are unknown. The specimen sequenced was central memory CD4+ T cells from blood. The receptors stem from a man aged 30 to 39 with type 1 diabetes.

The chain is built from TRBV18 and TRBJ2-5; unclear D gene. The CDR3 totals 12 residues. V lost 1 base and J lost 5, with 5 bases in between. Germline V gene sequence: CDR1 KGHSH, CDR2 LQKENI. As DNA, the CDR3 is TGTGCCAGCTCACCACAGGACGAGACCCAGTACTTC. Residues: CASSPQDETQYF.

This clone is a singleton in its sample. This chain links TRBV11-2 with TRBJ2-5; maybe TRBD1 (5 bases). CDR1 is SGHAT and CDR2 is FQNNGV in the germline V gene. The V and J ends lost 3 bases and 4 bases respectively, with 15 bases between them. The CDR3 is made up of 15 amino acids. CDR3 DNA sequence: TGTGCCAGCAGCTTGCTCAAGGCAGGGCTAGAGACCCAGTACTTC. Translating gives CASSLLKAGLETQYF.

The chain has TRBV4-2 and TRBJ2-7; the match to TRBD2 covers 7 bases. Germline lookup yields CDR1 LGHNA and CDR2 YNFKEQ. Trimming removed 2 bases from V and 0 bases from J; junction bases left unmatched: 10. This CDR3 region has 17 residues. CDR3 sequence: CASSQTPGGTPSYEQYF. In nucleotides, the CDR3 is TGTGCCAGCAGCCAAACTCCCGGGGGGACTCCCTCCTACGAGCAGTACTTC.

This clone was seen a few times. The chain uses TRBV28 and TRBJ2-7; no clear D. CDR3 length: 14 amino acids. Germline lookup yields CDR1 MDHEN and CDR2 SYDVKM. V was cut by 1 base and J by 2 bases, with 9 bases left in between. In DNA form, the CDR3 reads TGTGCCAGCAGTTTATCTCCCGCAGCCTACGAGCAGTACTTC. Translated: CASSLSPAAYEQYF.

This clone was observed a handful of times. The chain carries TRBV9 and TRBJ2-5; a possible D gene is TRBD1 (5 bases). V was shortened by 0 bases and J by 3 bases, with 9 bases between the two germline ends. Germline V gives CDR1 SGDLS, CDR2 YYNGEE. There are 14 residues in the CDR3. The CDR3 bases are TGTGCCAGCAGCGTAGAAGCAGGGAAAGAGACCCAGTACTTC. Protein: CASSVEAGKETQYF.

CDR3 sequence reads: CASSLARQGGRNEQFF. The CDR3 region has the DNA TGTGCCAGCAGCTTAGCGCGGCAGGGAGGGCGGAATGAGCAGTTCTTC. The chain carries TRBV11-2 and TRBJ2-1; the match to TRBD2 covers 7 bases. The germline gives CDR1 SGHAT, CDR2 FQNNGV. With V trimmed by 1 base and J by 7 bases, 10 bases remained unmatched. The CDR3 totals 16 residues.

This sequence joins TRBV5-1 and TRBJ1-6; 11 bases agree with TRBD1. The V segment lost 3 bases and the J segment 10 bases; nucleotides outside the gene matches: 12. This CDR3 region has 17 residues. Germline CDR1 reads SGHRS; CDR2 reads YFSETQ. The CDR3 DNA follows: TGCGCCAGCAGCTATTACGGACTGGACAGGGGGCAATCACCCCTCCACTTT. Translating it yields CASSYYGLDRGQSPLHF.

This clone showed up just a few times. V and J are TRBV7-9 and TRBJ1-6; 9 nucleotides match TRBD1. Germline V gene sequence: CDR1 SEHNR, CDR2 FQNEAQ (reference sequence). The CDR3 consists of 16 residues. J gave up 9 bases and V 4 bases, and 10 bases lay outside the gene matches. The CDR3 DNA sequence: TGTGCCAGCAGCTCAACCGTAACAGGGGGCTCTTCACCCCTCCACTTT. As protein: CASSSTVTGGSSPLHF.

The sample holds one count of this clone. V and J are TRBV2 and TRBJ1-1; no reliable D call. The CDR3 has 13 residues. V was pared by 3 bases and J by 4 bases, with 9 bases between. Germline V CDR1 and CDR2: SNHLY, FYNNEI. The CDR3 is CASSDPTGTEAFF. The DNA for the CDR3 is TGTGCCAGCAGTGATCCTACGGGCACTGAAGCTTTCTTT.

V usage is TRBV10-2 and J usage is TRBJ2-3; 7 positions agree with TRBD1. J was trimmed by 3 bases and V by 8 bases; bases with no gene match: 14. The CDR3 is 16 amino acids. Germline loops: CDR1 WSHSY, CDR2 SAAADI. The CDR3 region has the DNA TGCGCCAGCCAAGAGTCGGCTAGCAGGGGGACAGATACGCAGTATTTT. Translating gives CASQESASRGTDTQYF.

CDR3 nucleotides: TGTGCCAGCAGCGCCCGGGGGGCGGAAAAACTGTTTTTT. Residues: CASSARGAEKLFF. V usage is TRBV7-9 and J usage is TRBJ1-4; maybe TRBD1 (6 bases). This CDR3 region has 13 residues. The V end lost 5 bases, the J end lost 8 bases, and 12 bases lay between the germline ends. Germline V gene sequence: CDR1 SEHNR, CDR2 FQNEAQ (reference sequence). The variable domain in full, completed from reference TRBV7-9 and TRBJ1-4, reads DTGVSQNPRHKITKRGQNVTFRCDPISEHNRLYWYRQTLGQGPEFLTYFQNEAQLEKSRLLSDRFSAERPKGSFSTLEIQRTEQGDSAMYLCASSARGAEKLFFGSGTQLSVL.

The V call is TRBV4-3, the J call TRBJ1-6; the match to TRBD1 covers 9 bases. V shed 0 bases, J shed 10 bases, and the junction held 13 bases outside the gene matches. Germline-derived CDR1 and CDR2 are LGHNA and YSLEER. CDR3 length equals 18 residues. CDR3 loop: CASSQDRLGTGTISPLHF. CDR3 DNA sequence: TGCGCCAGCAGCCAAGATCGTTTGGGGACAGGGACCATCTCACCCCTCCACTTT.

This clone was seen a few times. The chain employs TRBV6-5 and TRBJ2-7, with 7 bases fitting TRBD2. This CDR3 is 16 amino acids long. The J segment lost 0 bases and the V segment lost 0 bases, leaving 5 bases of the junction unmatched. Germline assignment: CDR1 MNHEY and CDR2 SVGAGI. In DNA form, the CDR3 reads TGTGCCAGCAGTTACTCCGCCGGGGAGGGCTCCTACGAGCAGTACTTC. The encoded protein is CASSYSAGEGSYEQYF.

The chain couples TRBV7-8 to TRBJ2-3; 10 bases agree with TRBD2. Germline V gene lookup returns CDR1 SGHVS and CDR2 FQNEAQ. The CDR3 runs 17 residues. CDR3 sequence: CAGRGPLAGGPWYTQYF. The CDR3 DNA is TGTGCAGGCCGCGGGCCCTTAGCGGGGGGTCCCTGGTATACGCAGTATTTT.

This chain uses TRBV5-1 with TRBJ2-7; tentatively, D is TRBD2 (6 bases). The CDR3 runs to 19 residues. Between the trimmed V and J ends, which lost 3 bases and 3 bases, there was a span of 28 bases. Germline CDR1 SGHRS, CDR2 YFSETQ. In nucleotides, the CDR3 is TGCGCCAGCAGCTCGCCACGTAACTCCTTCCGGGACTCTCGCTACGAGCAGTACTTC. It encodes CASSSPRNSFRDSRYEQYF.

The chain links TRBV4-1 to TRBJ2-5; the match to TRBD2 covers 12 bases. With V trimmed by 1 base and J by 4 bases, 10 bases remained unmatched. CDR1 and CDR2 from the germline V gene are MGHRA and YSYEKL. The CDR3 length is 18 residues. DNA of the CDR3: TGCGCCAGCAGCCAAGCCTCAGGACTAGCGGGAAAGGGAGAGACCCAGTACTTC. This sequence encodes CASSQASGLAGKGETQYF.